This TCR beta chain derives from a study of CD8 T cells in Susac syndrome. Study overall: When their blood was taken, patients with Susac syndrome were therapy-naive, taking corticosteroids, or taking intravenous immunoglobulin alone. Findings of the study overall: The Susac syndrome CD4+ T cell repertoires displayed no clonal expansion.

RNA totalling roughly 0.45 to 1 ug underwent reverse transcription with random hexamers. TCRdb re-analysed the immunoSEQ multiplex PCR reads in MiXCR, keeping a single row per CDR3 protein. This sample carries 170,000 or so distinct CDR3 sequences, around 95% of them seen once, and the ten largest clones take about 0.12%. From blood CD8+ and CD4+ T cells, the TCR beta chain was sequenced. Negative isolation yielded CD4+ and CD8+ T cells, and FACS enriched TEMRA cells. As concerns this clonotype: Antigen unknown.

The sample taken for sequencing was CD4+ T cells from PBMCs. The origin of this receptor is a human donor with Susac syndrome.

In DNA, the CDR3 is TGCAGCGCCCCAGGGGCGGGGGCCGAATCAAAGCAGTTCTTC. Its translation: CSAPGAGAESKQFF. The chain carries TRBV20-1 and TRBJ2-1; TRBD2 is a possible D gene (7 bases). Germline V gene data show CDR1 as DFQATT and CDR2 as SNEGSKA (reference sequence). This CDR3 spans 14 amino acids.